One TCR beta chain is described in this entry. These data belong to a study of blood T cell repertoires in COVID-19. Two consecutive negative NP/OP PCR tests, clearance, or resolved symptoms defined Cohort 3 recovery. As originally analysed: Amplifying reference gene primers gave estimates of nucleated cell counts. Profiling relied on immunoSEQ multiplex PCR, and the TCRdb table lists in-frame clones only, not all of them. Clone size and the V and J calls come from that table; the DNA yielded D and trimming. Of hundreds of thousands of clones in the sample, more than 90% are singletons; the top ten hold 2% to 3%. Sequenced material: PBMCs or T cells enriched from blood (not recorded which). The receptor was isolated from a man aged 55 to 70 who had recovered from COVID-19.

Written as DNA, the CDR3 is TGTGCCAGCAGCCGTCGACAGGGTAATGAAAAACTGTTTTTT. This translates into CASSRRQGNEKLFF. The chain carries TRBV7-9 and TRBJ1-4, with 7 bases that match TRBD1. From germline, CDR1 is SEHNR and CDR2 FQNEAQ (reference sequence). Losses at the gene ends were 5 bases for V and 4 bases for J; bases not matched to a gene: 4. This CDR3 region has 14 residues. Full variable domain (rest looked up from reference TRBV7-9 and TRBJ1-4): DTGVSQNPRHKITKRGQNVTFRCDPISEHNRLYWYRQTLGQGPEFLTYFQNEAQLEKSRLLSDRFSAERPKGSFSTLEIQRTEQGDSAMYLCASSRRQGNEKLFFGSGTQLSVL.